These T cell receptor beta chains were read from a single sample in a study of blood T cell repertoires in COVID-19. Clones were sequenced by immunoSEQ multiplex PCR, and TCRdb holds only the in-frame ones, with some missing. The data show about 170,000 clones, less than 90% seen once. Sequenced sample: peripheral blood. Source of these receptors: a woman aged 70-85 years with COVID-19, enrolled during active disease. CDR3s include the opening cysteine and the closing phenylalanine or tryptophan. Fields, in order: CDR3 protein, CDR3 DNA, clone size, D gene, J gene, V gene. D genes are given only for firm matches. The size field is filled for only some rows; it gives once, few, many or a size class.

cdr3_aa: CASSRLSGSDSYEQYF
cdr3_nt: TGTGCCAGCAGCCGCCTCAGCGGCAGTGACTCTTACGAGCAGTACTTC
clone_size: .
d_call: .
j_call: TRBJ2-7
v_call: TRBV21-1

cdr3_aa: CASSLQPASEAFF
cdr3_nt: TGTGCCAGCAGCTTACAGCCAGCGAGTGAAGCTTTCTTT
clone_size: .
d_call: .
j_call: TRBJ1-1
v_call: TRBV7-8

cdr3_aa: CASSFERNTEAFF
cdr3_nt: TGTGCCAGCAGCTTCGAGCGGAACACTGAAGCTTTCTTT
clone_size: .
d_call: .
j_call: TRBJ1-1
v_call: TRBV7-2

cdr3_aa: CASSSVLDRVEYEQYF
cdr3_nt: TGTGCCAGCAGTTCGGTTTTGGACAGGGTAGAGTACGAGCAGTACTTC
clone_size: many
d_call: TRBD1
j_call: TRBJ2-7
v_call: TRBV28

cdr3_aa: CASSLSSTGWGYGYTF
cdr3_nt: TGTGCCAGCAGCTTGTCGTCGACAGGCTGGGGCTATGGCTACACCTTC
clone_size: .
d_call: .
j_call: TRBJ1-2
v_call: TRBV5-4

cdr3_aa: CASSYTGNTEAFF
cdr3_nt: TGTGCCAGCAGTTATACGGGGAACACTGAAGCTTTCTTT
clone_size: .
d_call: .
j_call: TRBJ1-1
v_call: TRBV6-6

cdr3_aa: CASSRGLAGVTDTQYF
cdr3_nt: TGTGCCAGCAGCCGAGGACTAGCGGGAGTAACAGATACGCAGTATTTT
clone_size: .
d_call: TRBD2
j_call: TRBJ2-3
v_call: TRBV7-9

cdr3_aa: CASSMDRDTGELFF
cdr3_nt: TGTGCCAGCAGTATGGACAGGGACACCGGGGAGCTGTTTTTT
clone_size: .
d_call: TRBD1
j_call: TRBJ2-2
v_call: TRBV27

cdr3_aa: CAWSRSGRSSYEQYF
cdr3_nt: TGTGCCTGGAGTAGAAGCGGGCGTAGCTCCTACGAGCAGTACTTC
clone_size: .
d_call: .
j_call: TRBJ2-7
v_call: TRBV30

cdr3_aa: CAWSGEINTEAFF
cdr3_nt: TGTGCCTGGAGTGGGGAGATCAACACTGAAGCTTTCTTT
clone_size: .
d_call: .
j_call: TRBJ1-1
v_call: TRBV30

cdr3_aa: CASSLVLGGTEAFF
cdr3_nt: TGTGCCAGCAGCTTAGTTTTGGGGGGGACTGAAGCTTTCTTT
clone_size: .
d_call: .
j_call: TRBJ1-1
v_call: TRBV7-2

cdr3_aa: CASRTPLAANTGELFF
cdr3_nt: TGTGCCAGCCGCACCCCTCTAGCGGCCAACACCGGGGAGCTGTTTTTT
clone_size: .
d_call: TRBD2
j_call: TRBJ2-2
v_call: TRBV7-9

cdr3_aa: CASSYGLDKTQYF
cdr3_nt: TGTGCCAGCAGTTACGGACTAGATAAGACCCAGTACTTC
clone_size: .
d_call: TRBD2
j_call: TRBJ2-5
v_call: TRBV6-5

cdr3_aa: CASSSSGRAYNEQFF
cdr3_nt: TGTGCCAGCAGTTCGAGCGGGAGGGCCTACAATGAGCAGTTCTTC
clone_size: .
d_call: TRBD2
j_call: TRBJ2-1
v_call: TRBV6-5

cdr3_aa: CASSQKTASGESSYNEQFF
cdr3_nt: TGTGCCAGCAGCCAAAAAACCGCTAGCGGGGAGAGCTCCTACAATGAGCAGTTCTTC
clone_size: .
d_call: TRBD2
j_call: TRBJ2-1
v_call: TRBV3-1/TRBV3-2

cdr3_aa: CASSFWDRGLDGYTF
cdr3_nt: TGTGCCAGCAGCTTCTGGGACAGGGGGCTAGATGGCTACACCTTC
clone_size: .
d_call: TRBD1
j_call: TRBJ1-2
v_call: TRBV5-5

cdr3_aa: CAWSNVYEQYF
cdr3_nt: TGTGCCTGGAGCAATGTCTACGAGCAGTACTTC
clone_size: .
d_call: .
j_call: TRBJ2-7
v_call: TRBV30

cdr3_aa: CASSLSGQGRPLHF
cdr3_nt: TGTGCCAGCAGTTTATCCGGACAGGGGAGGCCCCTCCACTTT
clone_size: .
d_call: TRBD1
j_call: TRBJ1-6
v_call: TRBV27

cdr3_aa: CASNRGSTDTQYF
cdr3_nt: TGTGCCAGCAACCGGGGTAGCACAGATACGCAGTATTTT
clone_size: .
d_call: .
j_call: TRBJ2-3
v_call: TRBV12-3/TRBV12-4

cdr3_aa: CASRNGADTQYF
cdr3_nt: TGTGCCAGCAGGAACGGGGCAGATACGCAGTATTTT
clone_size: few
d_call: .
j_call: TRBJ2-3
v_call: TRBV6-5

cdr3_aa: CASSRGEETQYF
cdr3_nt: TGTGCCAGCAGTCGGGGGGAAGAGACCCAGTACTTC
clone_size: .
d_call: TRBD2
j_call: TRBJ2-5
v_call: TRBV12-3/TRBV12-4

cdr3_aa: CSVEGTSGSNEQFF
cdr3_nt: TGCAGCGTTGAGGGGACTAGCGGGAGTAATGAGCAGTTCTTC
clone_size: .
d_call: TRBD2
j_call: TRBJ2-1
v_call: TRBV29-1

cdr3_aa: CASGPSSRVQPLHF
cdr3_nt: TGTGCTAGTGGTCCTTCCTCCCGGGTTCAACCCCTCCACTTT
clone_size: .
d_call: .
j_call: TRBJ1-6
v_call: TRBV12-5

cdr3_aa: CASRPTLGTGRNEQFF
cdr3_nt: TGTGCCAGCAGACCCACCTTGGGGACAGGGAGAAATGAGCAGTTCTTC
clone_size: once
d_call: TRBD1
j_call: TRBJ2-1
v_call: TRBV28

cdr3_aa: CASRPGEDSPLHF
cdr3_nt: TGTGCCAGTAGACCGGGAGAAGATTCACCCCTCCACTTT
clone_size: .
d_call: .
j_call: TRBJ1-6
v_call: TRBV19

cdr3_aa: CARDRRKDGYTF
cdr3_nt: TGTGCCAGGGACAGACGGAAGGATGGCTACACCTTC
clone_size: once
d_call: .
j_call: TRBJ1-2
v_call: TRBV28

cdr3_aa: CAWNSDRGKEKLFF
cdr3_nt: TGTGCCTGGAATAGTGATAGGGGGAAGGAAAAACTGTTTTTT
clone_size: .
d_call: .
j_call: TRBJ1-4
v_call: TRBV30

cdr3_aa: CASSGDRQFHTEAFF
cdr3_nt: TGTGCCAGCAGCGGCGATCGACAGTTTCACACTGAAGCTTTCTTT
clone_size: .
d_call: .
j_call: TRBJ1-1
v_call: TRBV9

cdr3_aa: CASSQDGGGSEKLFF
cdr3_nt: TGTGCCAGCAGCCAAGATGGCGGGGGGAGCGAAAAACTGTTTTTT
clone_size: .
d_call: .
j_call: TRBJ1-4
v_call: TRBV3-1/TRBV3-2